This is a list of T cell receptor beta chains from one sample in a study of shared clonotypes between healthy human individuals. Here immunoSEQ multiplex PCR was the method, and the copy in TCRdb shows in-frame clones only, minus some. The top ten hold less than 0.35% of the sample, which has 550,000 to 600,000 clones, 95% to 98% seen once. Material for sequencing was naive CD8+ T cells sorted from blood. All receptors derive from a man aged 25 to 40 in good health. The CDR3 runs from the conserved cysteine through the conserved F or W. The D gene is left open where the match is weak. Size is omitted from some rows. Given values are once, few, many or a class for expanded clones.

j_gene,d_gene,len,abundance,v_gene,CDR3nt,CDR3aa
TRBJ2-1,TRBD2,17,-,TRBV5-1,TGCGCCAGCAGCTTGTTCCTAGCGGGAGGGCCGAACAATGAGCAGTTCTTC,CASSLFLAGGPNNEQFF
TRBJ2-7,-,13,-,TRBV18,TGTGCCAGCTACGGTCCGAGCTCCTACGAGCAGTACTTC,CASYGPSSYEQYF
TRBJ2-1,-,11,-,TRBV30,TGTGCCTGGAGCGCGAGTAATGAGCAGTTCTTC,CAWSASNEQFF
TRBJ1-1,-,14,-,TRBV5-4,TGTGCCAGCAGCGAGGAAAGTGTGAACACTGAAGCTTTCTTT,CASSEESVNTEAFF
TRBJ2-1,TRBD1,14,-,TRBV25-1,TGTGCCAGCAGTGGACAGGGAAGGAGGAGTGAGCAGTTCTTC,CASSGQGRRSEQFF
TRBJ2-5,-,13,once,TRBV7-9,TGTGCCAGCACCGCAAGCAGAAAAGAGACCCAGTACTTC,CASTASRKETQYF
TRBJ2-4,TRBD1,17,-,TRBV14,TGTGCCAGCAGCCAAACAGGGGGCCTTTTAGCCAAAAACATTCAGTACTTC,CASSQTGGLLAKNIQYF
TRBJ2-7,TRBD2,14,-,TRBV18,TGTGCCAGCTCCGAGCGGGAGGGCCTGTGGGAGCAGTACTTC,CASSEREGLWEQYF
TRBJ2-2,TRBD2,15,-,TRBV7-6,TGTGCCAGCATGAGGGGGACTAGTCGTGACGGGGAGCTGTTTTTT,CASMRGTSRDGELFF
TRBJ2-3,-,15,-,TRBV19,TGTGCCAGTAGTATAATCATGGGGGAGGCCGATACGCAGTATTTT,CASSIIMGEADTQYF
TRBJ2-7,-,13,-,TRBV6-1,TGTGCCAGCAAAGAAGGGAGCTCCTACGAGCAGTACTTC,CASKEGSSYEQYF
TRBJ2-1,-,16,-,TRBV7-2,TGTGCCAGCACGGCGGGTGATAACCTCTCCTACAATGAGCAGTTCTTC,CASTAGDNLSYNEQFF
TRBJ1-4,-,15,-,TRBV6-1,TGTGCCAGCAGCTATTGGGGGGGTCGAAATGAAAAACTGTTTTTT,CASSYWGGRNEKLFF
TRBJ2-2,-,11,-,TRBV27,TGTGCCAGCAGTTTTAACGGGGAGCTGTTTTTT,CASSFNGELFF
TRBJ2-7,-,13,once,TRBV19,TGTGCCAGTAGCCCGGGACGGGGCTACGAGCAGTACTTC,CASSPGRGYEQYF
TRBJ2-1,-,13,-,TRBV19,TGTGCCAGTAGTATACTAGCCTACAATGAGCAGTTCTTC,CASSILAYNEQFF
TRBJ2-3,-,13,-,TRBV6-6,TGTGCCAGCAGGCCCTTAGGGAGGGATACGCAGTATTTT,CASRPLGRDTQYF
TRBJ2-3,TRBD2,14,-,TRBV10-3,TGTGCCATCAATGTAGCGGGAGCCCCAGATACGCAGTATTTT,CAINVAGAPDTQYF
TRBJ2-2,TRBD1,17,-,TRBV9,TGTGCCAGCAGCGTAGCTAGGACAGGGGATAACACCGGGGAGCTGTTTTTT,CASSVARTGDNTGELFF
TRBJ2-7,-,14,-,TRBV27,TGTGCCAGCAGTTTCGGCGGGATTCTCAGGGAGCAGTACTTC,CASSFGGILREQYF
TRBJ2-1,TRBD2,15,-,TRBV14,TGTGCCAGCAGCCCAAGACTAGCCTTATACAATGAGCAGTTCTTC,CASSPRLALYNEQFF
TRBJ2-7,-,10,-,TRBV20-1,TGCAGTGCTAATACACTCGAGCAGTACTTC,CSANTLEQYF
TRBJ1-1,-,14,-,TRBV7-6,TGTGCCAGCAGCTTAAGGATGGGTAGGACTGAAGCTTTCTTT,CASSLRMGRTEAFF
TRBJ2-4,TRBD1,15,-,TRBV6-5,TGTGCCAGCAGTTCCTTTCCAGGGGGCCAAAACATTCAGTACTTC,CASSSFPGGQNIQYF
TRBJ2-1,-,15,-,TRBV10-3,TGTGCCATATCCCTCGCGGACAAGAGGTACAATGAGCAGTTCTTC,CAISLADKRYNEQFF
TRBJ2-1,-,14,-,TRBV28,TGTGCCAGCAGTACAATGGAGGGCCCAAATGAGCAGTTCTTC,CASSTMEGPNEQFF
TRBJ2-1,TRBD1,18,-,TRBV5-1,TGCGCCAGCAGCTTGGCCAGCCCGGACAGGGGACCTTACAATGAGCAGTTCTTC,CASSLASPDRGPYNEQFF
TRBJ2-7,-,14,-,TRBV29-1,TGCAGCGTTGTAGAGGACTCCTCCGTCTACGAGCAGTACTTC,CSVVEDSSVYEQYF
TRBJ2-1,-,13,-,TRBV7-9,TGTGCCAGCAGCTTAGCACGAGGGAATGAGCAGTTCTTC,CASSLARGNEQFF
TRBJ1-1,-,13,-,TRBV7-6,TGTGCCAGCAGCCGGACACCGGGGACTGAAGCTTTCTTT,CASSRTPGTEAFF
TRBJ2-3,TRBD1,19,-,TRBV27,TGTGCCAGCAGTTTGACTCCGGGACAGGGGCCATCTAGCACAGATACGCAGTATTTT,CASSLTPGQGPSSTDTQYF
TRBJ2-7,TRBD2,14,-,TRBV5-1,TGCGCCAGCAGCTTTGGTAGCGGGAGTTACGAGCAGTACTTC,CASSFGSGSYEQYF
TRBJ2-7,-,13,once,TRBV5-1,TGCGCCAGCAGCTTATGGCGGAACTACGAGCAGTACTTC,CASSLWRNYEQYF
TRBJ1-5,TRBD1,17,once,TRBV19,TGTGCCAGTAGTAGCACCCTCCGGACAGGGGTGAATCAGCCCCAGCATTTT,CASSSTLRTGVNQPQHF
TRBJ2-7,TRBD2,16,-,TRBV27,TGTGCCAGCAGTTTAGTCAGAGCGGGAGGGCCCGACGAGCAGTACTTC,CASSLVRAGGPDEQYF
TRBJ2-5,-,12,-,TRBV29-1,TGCAGCGTTAATGGACCCCAAGAGACCCAGTACTTC,CSVNGPQETQYF
TRBJ2-7,TRBD1,14,-,TRBV7-9,TGTGCCAGCAGCCCGACCGGGACAGTCTACGAGCAGTACTTC,CASSPTGTVYEQYF
TRBJ1-2,-,15,few,TRBV11-2,TGTGCCAGCAGCAGCAGGGTTGGCGCTAACTATGGCTACACCTTC,CASSSRVGANYGYTF
TRBJ1-5,TRBD1,13,once,TRBV4-1,TGCGCCAGCAGTCGACAGGGCGATCAGCCCCAGCATTTT,CASSRQGDQPQHF
TRBJ2-3,TRBD2,15,once,TRBV18,TGTGCCAGCTCACCGGGGGGGGTGAGGACAGATACGCAGTATTTT,CASSPGGVRTDTQYF
TRBJ2-7,TRBD1,13,once,TRBV7-9,TGTGCCAGCAGCCAGACAGGGGGCTACGAGCAGTACTTC,CASSQTGGYEQYF
TRBJ2-3,TRBD2,19,-,TRBV11-2,TGTGCCAGCAGCTTAGTTGGTGTCGGGACTAGCGGGAGGGGAGATACGCAGTATTTT,CASSLVGVGTSGRGDTQYF